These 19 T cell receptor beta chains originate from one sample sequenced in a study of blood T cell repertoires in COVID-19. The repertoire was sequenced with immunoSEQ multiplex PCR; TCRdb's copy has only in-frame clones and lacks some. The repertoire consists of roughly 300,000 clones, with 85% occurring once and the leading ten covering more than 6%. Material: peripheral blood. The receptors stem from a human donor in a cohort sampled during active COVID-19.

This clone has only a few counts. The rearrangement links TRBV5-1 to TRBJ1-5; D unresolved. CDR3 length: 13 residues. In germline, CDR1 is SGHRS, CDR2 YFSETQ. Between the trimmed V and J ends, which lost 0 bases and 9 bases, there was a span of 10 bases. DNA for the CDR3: TGCGCCAGCAGCTTGGGTAACCGGGGGCCCCAGCATTTT. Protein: CASSLGNRGPQHF. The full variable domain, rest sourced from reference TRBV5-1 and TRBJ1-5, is KAGVTQTPRYLIKTRGQQVTLSCSPISGHRSVSWYQQTPGQGLQFLFEYFSETQRNKGNFPGRFSGRQFSNSRSEMNVSTLELGDSALYLCASSLGNRGPQHFGDGTRLSIL.

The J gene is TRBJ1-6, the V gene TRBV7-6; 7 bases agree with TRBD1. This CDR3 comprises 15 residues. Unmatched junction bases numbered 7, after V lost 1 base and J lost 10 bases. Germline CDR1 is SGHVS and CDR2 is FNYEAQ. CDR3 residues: CASSLGGQVESPLHF. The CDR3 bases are TGTGCCAGCAGCTTAGGAGGACAGGTTGAGTCACCCCTCCACTTT. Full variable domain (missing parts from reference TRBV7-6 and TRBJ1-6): GAGVSQSPRYKVTKRGQDVALRCDPISGHVSLYWYRQALGQGPEFLTYFNYEAQQDKSGLPNDRFSAERPEGSISTLTIQRTEQRDSAMYRCASSLGGQVESPLHFGNGTRLTVT.

In DNA form, the CDR3 reads TGTGCCAGCATCCCATCAACAGGGTTGGGCACTGAAGCTTTCTTT. This codes for CASIPSTGLGTEAFF. V usage is TRBV25-1 and J usage is TRBJ1-1; TRBD1 might be the D (6 bases). The CDR3 contains 15 residues. From germline, CDR1 is MGHDK and CDR2 SYGVNS. V gave up 7 bases and J gave up 4 bases, with 19 bases separating them.

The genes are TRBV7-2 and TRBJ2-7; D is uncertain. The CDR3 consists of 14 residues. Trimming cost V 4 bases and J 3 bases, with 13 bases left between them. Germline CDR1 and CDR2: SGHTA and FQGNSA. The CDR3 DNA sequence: TGTGCCAGCAGCTCACATAGCTTGGACTACGAGCAGTACTTC. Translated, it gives CASSSHSLDYEQYF.

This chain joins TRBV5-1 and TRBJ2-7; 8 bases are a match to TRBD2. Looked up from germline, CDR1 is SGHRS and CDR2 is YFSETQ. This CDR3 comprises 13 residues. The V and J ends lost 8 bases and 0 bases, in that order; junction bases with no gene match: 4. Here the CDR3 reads CASTSGSSYEQYF. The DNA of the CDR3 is TGCGCCAGTACAAGCGGGAGCTCCTACGAGCAGTACTTC.

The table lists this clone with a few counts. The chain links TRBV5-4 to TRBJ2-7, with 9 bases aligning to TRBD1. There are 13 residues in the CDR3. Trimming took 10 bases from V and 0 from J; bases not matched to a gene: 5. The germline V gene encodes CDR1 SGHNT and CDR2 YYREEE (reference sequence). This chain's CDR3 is CAGRDRASYEQYF. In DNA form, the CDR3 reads TGTGCCGGCCGGGACAGGGCCTCCTACGAGCAGTACTTC.

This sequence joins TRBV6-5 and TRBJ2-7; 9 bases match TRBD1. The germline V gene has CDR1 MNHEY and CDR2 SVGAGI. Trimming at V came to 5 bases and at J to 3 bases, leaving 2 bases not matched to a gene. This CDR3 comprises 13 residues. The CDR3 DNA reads TGTGCCAGCAGTCGGGGACAGGGCTACGAGCAGTACTTC. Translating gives CASSRGQGYEQYF.

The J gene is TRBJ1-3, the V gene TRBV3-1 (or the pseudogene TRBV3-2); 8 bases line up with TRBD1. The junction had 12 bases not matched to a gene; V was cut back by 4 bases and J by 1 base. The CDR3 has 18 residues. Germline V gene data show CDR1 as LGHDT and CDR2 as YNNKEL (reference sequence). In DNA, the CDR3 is TGTGCCAGCAGCCCTCTCACGTTCAGGGGGCCGTCTGGAAACACCATATATTTT. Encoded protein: CASSPLTFRGPSGNTIYF.

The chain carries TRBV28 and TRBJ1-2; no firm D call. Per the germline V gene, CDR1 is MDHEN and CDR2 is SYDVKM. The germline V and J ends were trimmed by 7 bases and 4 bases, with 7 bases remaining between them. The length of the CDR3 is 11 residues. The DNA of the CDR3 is TGTGCCAGCATGGCGGGCTATGGCTACACCTTC. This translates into CASMAGYGYTF.

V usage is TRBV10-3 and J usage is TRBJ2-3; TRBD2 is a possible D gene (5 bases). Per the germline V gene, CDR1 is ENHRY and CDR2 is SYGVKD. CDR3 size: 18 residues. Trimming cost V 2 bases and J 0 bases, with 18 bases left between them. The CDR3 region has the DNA TGTGCCATCAGTGAGCCGTCCCCCCGGGATGCTAGCACAGATACGCAGTATTTT. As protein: CAISEPSPRDASTDTQYF.

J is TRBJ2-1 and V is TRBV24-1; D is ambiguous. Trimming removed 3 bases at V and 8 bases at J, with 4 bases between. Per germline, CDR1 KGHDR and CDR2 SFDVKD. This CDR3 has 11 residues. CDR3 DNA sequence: TGTGCCACCAGTGATCGGGATGAGCAGTTCTTC. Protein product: CATSDRDEQFF.

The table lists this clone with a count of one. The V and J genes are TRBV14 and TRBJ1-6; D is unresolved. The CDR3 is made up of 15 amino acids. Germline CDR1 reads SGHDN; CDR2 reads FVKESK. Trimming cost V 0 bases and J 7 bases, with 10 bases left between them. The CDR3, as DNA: TGTGCCAGCAGCCAAGAACAGAACCCCAATTCACCCCTCCACTTT. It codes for CASSQEQNPNSPLHF.

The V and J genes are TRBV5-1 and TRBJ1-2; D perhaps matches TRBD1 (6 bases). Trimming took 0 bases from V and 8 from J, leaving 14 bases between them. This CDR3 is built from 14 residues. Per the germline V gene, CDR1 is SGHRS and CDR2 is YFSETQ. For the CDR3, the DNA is TGCGCCAGCAGCTTGGGCGTACAGGGCCGGGGCTACACCTTC. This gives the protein CASSLGVQGRGYTF.

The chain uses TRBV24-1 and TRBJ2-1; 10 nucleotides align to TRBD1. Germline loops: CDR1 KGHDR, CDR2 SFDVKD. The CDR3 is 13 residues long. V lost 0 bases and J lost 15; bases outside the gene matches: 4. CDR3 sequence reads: CATSDLDRGRRFF. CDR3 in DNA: TGTGCCACCAGTGATTTGGACAGGGGGCGCCGGTTCTTC.

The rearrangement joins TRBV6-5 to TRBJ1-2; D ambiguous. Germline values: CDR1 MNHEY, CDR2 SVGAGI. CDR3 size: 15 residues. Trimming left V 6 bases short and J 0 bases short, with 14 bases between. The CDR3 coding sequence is TGTGCCAGCAGCCCGTATGGTGTAGCTAACTATGGCTACACCTTC. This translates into CASSPYGVANYGYTF.

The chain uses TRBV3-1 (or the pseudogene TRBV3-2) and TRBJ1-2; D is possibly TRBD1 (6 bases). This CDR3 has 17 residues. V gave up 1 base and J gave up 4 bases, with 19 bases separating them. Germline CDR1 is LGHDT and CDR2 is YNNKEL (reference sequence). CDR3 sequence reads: CASSQGGRRVGPYGYTF. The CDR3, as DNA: TGTGCCAGCAGCCAAGGGGGGCGTAGGGTTGGTCCCTATGGCTACACCTTC.

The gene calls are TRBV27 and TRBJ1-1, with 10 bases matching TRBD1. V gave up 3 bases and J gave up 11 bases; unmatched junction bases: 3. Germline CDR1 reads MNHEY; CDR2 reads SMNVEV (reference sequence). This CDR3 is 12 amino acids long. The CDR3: CASSFAGQGAFF. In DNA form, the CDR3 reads TGTGCCAGCAGTTTTGCGGGACAGGGGGCTTTCTTT.

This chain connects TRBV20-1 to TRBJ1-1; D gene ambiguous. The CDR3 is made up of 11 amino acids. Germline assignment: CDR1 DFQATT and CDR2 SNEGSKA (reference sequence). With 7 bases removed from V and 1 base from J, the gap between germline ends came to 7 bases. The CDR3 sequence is CSGRGNTEAFF. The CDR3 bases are TGCAGTGGCCGGGGGAACACTGAAGCTTTCTTT.

The CDR3 protein is CASSPNGGLDTQYF. The CDR3 coding sequence is TGTGCCAGCTCACCGAATGGGGGCCTAGATACGCAGTATTTT. The chain combines TRBV18 with TRBJ2-3; tentative D call: TRBD1 (6 bases). CDR3 length: 14 amino acids. From germline, CDR1 is KGHSH and CDR2 LQKENI. Trimming took off 3 bases at V and 5 bases at J, with 12 bases between the two ends.